The sequence of this T cell receptor beta chain was determined in a study of T cells after yellow fever vaccination. MiXCR, applied by TCRdb to the 5' RACE reads, yields one record per CDR3 protein. This sample has about 320,000 distinct CDR3 sequences, with around 4.5% found just once. In germline, CDR1 is DFQATT, CDR2 SNEGSKA (reference sequence). The V end was cut by 0 bases, the J end by 5 bases, with 16 bases between. This CDR3 spans 15 amino acids. This clonotype showed up many times. The sequencing here drew on PBMCs, taken 15 days after the yellow fever booster vaccination. The chain combines TRBV20-1 with TRBJ2-5, with D tentatively TRBD2 (5 bases). This sequence originates from a man aged 18 to 30 who received the YFV17D yellow fever vaccine. The CDR3 bases are TGCAGTGCTAGAGATGAGAAGGCGCCGGGGGAGACCCAGTACTTC. Protein product: CSARDEKAPGETQYF.